The rows below give T cell receptor beta chains drawn from one sample of a study of shared clonotypes between healthy human individuals. Assay: immunoSEQ multiplex PCR; the TCRdb copy retains only in-frame clones and omits some. The table shows nearly 750,000 clones, with 72% occurring only once. Sample: memory CD4+ T cells sorted from blood. The origin of the receptors is a woman younger than 45 in good health. CDR3s include the opening cysteine and the closing phenylalanine or tryptophan. Fields, in order: D gene, CDR3 length, J gene, V gene, clone size, CDR3 protein, CDR3 DNA. D genes are given only for firm matches. Size tells how often a clone was seen (once, few, many) or the class of an expanded clone, and some rows leave it out.

TRBD1,17,TRBJ2-3,TRBV19,-,CASTASTRTGGADTQYF,TGTGCCAGTACCGCCTCTACCCGGACAGGGGGCGCAGATACGCAGTATTTT
TRBD2,18,TRBJ2-1,TRBV9,-,CASSTPGLAATQHNEQFF,TGTGCCAGCAGCACCCCCGGACTAGCGGCGACCCAACACAATGAGCAGTTCTTC
TRBD1,16,TRBJ2-4,TRBV2,-,CASRGWDRMAKNIQYF,TGTGCCAGCAGGGGATGGGACAGGATGGCCAAAAACATTCAGTACTTC
-,15,TRBJ2-7,TRBV15,-,CATSRDMGVTYEQYF,TGTGCCACCAGCAGAGATATGGGAGTTACCTACGAGCAGTACTTC
-,12,TRBJ1-5,TRBV7-8,-,CASAGRGQPQHF,TGTGCCAGCGCAGGGAGGGGACAGCCCCAGCATTTT
-,12,TRBJ2-3,TRBV28,-,CASSLLSDTQYF,TGTGCCAGCAGTTTACTGTCAGATACGCAGTATTTT
-,14,TRBJ1-1,TRBV10-1,few,CASSERRGNTEAFF,TGCGCCAGCAGTGAACGGCGGGGGAACACTGAAGCTTTCTTT
TRBD2,14,TRBJ2-1,TRBV10-2,-,CASRASGINNEQFF,TGCGCCAGCAGGGCTAGCGGGATTAACAATGAGCAGTTCTTC
TRBD1,14,TRBJ1-4,TRBV6-6,-,CASSYWDSPEKLFF,TGTGCCAGCAGTTACTGGGACAGCCCCGAAAAACTGTTTTTT
-,12,TRBJ2-3,TRBV25-1,-,CASSWGADTQYF,TGTGCCAGCAGCTGGGGTGCAGATACGCAGTATTTT
TRBD1,13,TRBJ1-5,TRBV29-1,-,CSVGDRSDQPQHF,TGCAGCGTTGGGGACAGGAGTGATCAGCCCCAGCATTTT
TRBD2,16,TRBJ2-7,TRBV27,-,CASSPTLLAEHYEQYF,TGTGCCAGCAGCCCGACCCTCCTAGCGGAACACTACGAGCAGTACTTC
TRBD1,16,TRBJ2-1,TRBV29-1,-,CSVDEGRTGIYNEQFF,TGCAGCGTTGACGAAGGTCGGACAGGGATCTACAATGAGCAGTTCTTC
-,16,TRBJ1-5,TRBV28,-,CASSFRWGRANQPQHF,TGTGCCAGCAGTTTTCGATGGGGGCGAGCGAATCAGCCCCAGCATTTT
-,10,TRBJ2-5,TRBV20-1,-,CSANQETQYF,TGCAGTGCAAACCAAGAGACCCAGTACTTC
TRBD1,14,TRBJ2-7,TRBV5-1,-,CASSQTDRVGEQYF,TGCGCCAGCAGCCAAACGGACAGGGTTGGCGAGCAGTACTTC
TRBD2,15,TRBJ2-1,TRBV5-1,few,CASSLASSGYNEQFF,TGCGCCAGCAGCTTGGCGTCTAGCGGTTACAATGAGCAGTTCTTC
TRBD2,15,TRBJ2-1,TRBV15,-,CATSRPSGRDNEQFF,TGTGCCACCAGCCGCCCTAGCGGGAGGGACAATGAGCAGTTCTTC
-,15,TRBJ2-3,TRBV7-9,-,CASSPKILGTDTQYF,TGTGCCAGCAGCCCTAAGATCTTGGGTACAGATACGCAGTATTTT
TRBD1,14,TRBJ1-2,TRBV6-5,-,CASNPTGEMSGYTF,TGTGCCAGCAACCCGACAGGGGAAATGTCTGGCTACACCTTC
-,14,TRBJ2-7,TRBV10-3,-,CAISPRRMQYEQYF,TGTGCCATCAGCCCTCGCCGGATGCAGTACGAGCAGTACTTC
TRBD1,16,TRBJ1-2,TRBV28,-,CASSSHPTGDVDGYTF,TGTGCCAGCAGCTCACACCCCACAGGGGACGTCGATGGCTACACCTTC
TRBD1,13,TRBJ1-5,TRBV19,-,CASSDRGQRPQHF,TGTGCCAGTAGCGACAGGGGCCAGCGGCCCCAGCATTTT
-,14,TRBJ1-2,TRBV6-5,few,CASSYRDGNYGYTF,TGTGCCAGCAGTTACCGGGACGGAAACTATGGCTACACCTTC
-,10,TRBJ2-1,TRBV5-1,-,CARLPPEQFF,TGCGCCAGACTCCCCCCGGAGCAGTTCTTC
-,13,TRBJ2-7,TRBV30,-,CAWKLGHRDEQYF,TGTGCCTGGAAACTCGGGCATCGCGACGAGCAGTACTTC
-,15,TRBJ2-1,TRBV11-3,-,CASSLDGSGLNEQFF,TGTGCCAGCAGCTTAGATGGTAGCGGACTCAATGAGCAGTTCTTC
-,19,TRBJ2-1,TRBV6-9,few,CASSHQGGGTIERVSEQFF,TGTGCCAGCAGCCACCAGGGGGGGGGCACAATAGAGAGGGTCTCGGAGCAGTTCTTC
TRBD1,15,TRBJ2-1,TRBV28,-,CASSRRDRAPDEQFF,TGTGCCAGCAGTAGACGGGACAGGGCCCCGGATGAGCAGTTCTTC
TRBD2,16,TRBJ2-6,TRBV2,-,CASNSLAGGGANVLTF,TGTGCCAGCAATAGTCTAGCGGGAGGTGGGGCCAACGTCCTGACTTTC
-,14,TRBJ2-1,TRBV29-1,few,CSVDRTGGRNEQFF,TGCAGCGTTGACAGAACAGGTGGGAGGAATGAGCAGTTCTTC
TRBD2,17,TRBJ2-1,TRBV5-4,-,CASSTGLAGASYNEQFF,TGTGCCAGCAGCACCGGACTAGCGGGAGCGTCCTACAATGAGCAGTTCTTC
TRBD1,14,TRBJ2-1,TRBV27,-,CATTRQGTYNEQFF,TGTGCCACCACGAGACAGGGGACCTACAATGAGCAGTTCTTC
TRBD2,15,TRBJ2-1,TRBV7-2,-,CASSMWTSGPWEQFF,TGTGCCAGCAGCATGTGGACTAGTGGCCCCTGGGAGCAGTTCTTC
TRBD1,14,TRBJ1-1,TRBV11-2,-,CASTIDRANPEAFF,TGTGCCAGCACCATAGACAGGGCCAATCCTGAAGCTTTCTTT
-,13,TRBJ1-2,TRBV5-8,-,CASSERINYGYTF,TGTGCCAGCAGCGAACGGATTAACTATGGCTACACCTTC
TRBD1,16,TRBJ2-5,TRBV5-1,-,CASSLYTGGIGETQYF,TGCGCCAGCAGCTTATACACAGGGGGCATCGGAGAGACCCAGTACTTC
TRBD2,15,TRBJ2-7,TRBV27,-,CASSPWTSERYEQYF,TGTGCCAGCAGTCCCTGGACTAGCGAAAGGTACGAGCAGTACTTC
TRBD1,14,TRBJ1-1,TRBV5-1,-,CASSEGAEGTEAFF,TGCGCCAGCAGCGAGGGGGCCGAGGGCACTGAAGCTTTCTTT
TRBD2,17,TRBJ2-3,TRBV7-8,-,CASSIRSGRAATDTQYF,TGTGCCAGCAGCATAAGAAGCGGGAGGGCCGCGACAGATACGCAGTATTTT
TRBD2,14,TRBJ2-1,TRBV2,many,CATRLAEGEDEQFF,TGTGCCACCAGACTAGCGGAGGGGGAAGATGAGCAGTTCTTC
-,15,TRBJ2-2,TRBV30,-,CAWRYLTGGTGELFF,TGTGCCTGGAGGTATTTGACTGGGGGTACCGGGGAGCTGTTTTTT
-,15,TRBJ2-4,TRBV28,-,CASRPYMRSGNIQYF,TGTGCCAGCAGGCCTTACATGCGGTCGGGAAACATTCAGTACTTC
-,14,TRBJ1-5,TRBV19,-,CASSPSGRREPQHF,TGTGCCAGTAGCCCGTCAGGGCGAAGGGAGCCCCAGCATTTT
TRBD1,14,TRBJ1-4,TRBV18,-,CASSPGQGTEKLFF,TGTGCCAGCTCACCGGGACAGGGCACTGAAAAACTGTTTTTT
TRBD1,14,TRBJ1-4,TRBV5-1,many,CASSLETGQVELFF,TGCGCCAGCAGCTTGGAAACCGGACAGGTGGAACTGTTTTTT